These 3 T cell receptor beta chains originate from one sample sequenced in a study of cytomegalovirus exposure and HLA in healthy donors. Use of 60 Vbeta and 13 Jbeta primers characterized the PCR. TCRdb's table, derived via immunoSEQ multiplex PCR, lists solely in-frame clones and lacks some. This sample has approximately 91,000 clones, with 60% to 75% found just once. The sample was PBMCs. All receptors come from a female donor in good health and CMV-seronegative.

V and J are TRBV6-6 and TRBJ2-3; the match to TRBD2 covers 11 bases. CDR1 MNHNY and CDR2 SVGAGI come from the germline V gene (reference sequence). The CDR3 is 15 residues long. Trimming removed 5 bases from V and 8 bases from J; junction bases left unmatched: 9. As DNA, the CDR3 is TGTGCCAGCAGTCCCGCTAGCGGGGGGCCTCTTACGCAGTATTTT. Translation: CASSPASGGPLTQYF.

The genes are TRBV27 and TRBJ1-2, with D uncertain. Trimming left V 6 bases short and J 4 bases short, with 21 bases between. Germline V gives CDR1 MNHEY, CDR2 SMNVEV (reference sequence). The CDR3 runs to 16 residues. CDR3 bases: TGTGCCAGCAGCCGGGAGAAGAGTGGGCGGCCCTATGGCTACACCTTC. Amino acid sequence: CASSREKSGRPYGYTF.

The genes are TRBV11-2 and TRBJ1-1; TRBD1 might be the D (5 bases). Deletions cut 1 base from V and 0 bases from J, with 9 bases between. CDR1 is SGHAT, CDR2 FQNNGV, per germline. This CDR3 has 15 residues. Here the CDR3 reads CASSLGQLMNTEAFF. CDR3 nucleotides: TGTGCCAGCAGCTTAGGACAGCTAATGAACACTGAAGCTTTCTTT.